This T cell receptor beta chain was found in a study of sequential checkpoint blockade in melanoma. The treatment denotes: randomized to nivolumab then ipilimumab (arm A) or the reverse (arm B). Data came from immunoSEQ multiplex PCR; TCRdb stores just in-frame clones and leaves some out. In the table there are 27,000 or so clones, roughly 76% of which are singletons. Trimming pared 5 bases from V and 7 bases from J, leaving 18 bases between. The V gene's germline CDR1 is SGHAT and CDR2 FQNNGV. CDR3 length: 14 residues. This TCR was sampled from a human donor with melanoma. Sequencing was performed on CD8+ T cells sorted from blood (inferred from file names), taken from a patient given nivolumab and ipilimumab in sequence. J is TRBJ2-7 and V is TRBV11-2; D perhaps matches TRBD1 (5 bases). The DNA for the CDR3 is TGTGCCAGCAGCGGCCTCTTACAGGCAGGGGAGCAGTACTTC. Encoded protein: CASSGLLQAGEQYF.